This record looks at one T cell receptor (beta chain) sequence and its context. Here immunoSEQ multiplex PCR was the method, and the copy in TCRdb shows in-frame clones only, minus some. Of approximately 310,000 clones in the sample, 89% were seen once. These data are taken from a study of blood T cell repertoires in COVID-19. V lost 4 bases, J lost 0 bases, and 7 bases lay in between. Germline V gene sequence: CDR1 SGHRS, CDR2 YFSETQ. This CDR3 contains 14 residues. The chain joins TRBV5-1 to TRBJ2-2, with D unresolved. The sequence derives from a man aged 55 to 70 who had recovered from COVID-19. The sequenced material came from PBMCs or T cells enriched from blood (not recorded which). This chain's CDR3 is CASSQDSNTGELFF. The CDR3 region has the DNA TGCGCCAGCAGCCAGGATTCGAACACCGGGGAGCTGTTTTTT.